This TCR beta chain appears in the sequencing data of a study of identical twins. Via MiXCR, TCRdb re-called the 5' RACE reads, giving one row per CDR3 protein. In the table there are about 720,000 distinct CDR3 sequences, 18% of which are singletons. From germline, CDR1 is SEHNR and CDR2 FQNEAQ (reference sequence). CDR3 length: 16 amino acids. Between the trimmed V and J ends, which lost 5 bases and 2 bases, there was a span of 18 bases. The data also belong to a second study, concerning T cells expressing NK-cell markers.

The clonotype originates from a woman aged 18-29 years in good health. The chain uses TRBV7-9 and TRBJ1-2; no clear D. Sequences were obtained from PBMCs. The CDR3 reads CASSHRDGGPNYGYTF. The CDR3 nucleotides are TGTGCCAGCAGCCACCGTGATGGAGGGCCCAACTATGGCTACACCTTC.